This T cell receptor (beta chain) appears in the sequencing data of a study of naive and memory T cell subsets (dated by TCRdb to the late 2010s). Describing the broader study: In the figure summarizing the skin biopsy and whole blood samples, approximately 10 blood donors, 7 tuberculin skin test biopsies and 3 saline control biopsies were reported. Usually PCR2 was run as a SYBR Green qPCR and stopped at a set threshold, although low-input samples could use end-point PCR (roughly 6 cycles) instead. Broad study findings and their caveats: The RNA-based method was acknowledged to be potentially sensitive to changes in TCR transcripts with T cell activation and differentiation.

Based on the germline V gene, the CDR1 and CDR2 sequences are ENHRY and SYGVKD. The CDR3 spans 13 residues, from the cysteine through the phenylalanine. Only the CDR3 region is kept as DNA, spanning 39 bases read in frame from base 1. V gives up 6 bases and J gives up 5 bases, and the segment between their germline ends measures 14 bases. Whole blood analysis involved drawing under 3 ml of peripheral blood from adult healthy volunteers into Tempus tubes and then extracting RNA following the manufacturer's instructions. The study described a robust, sensitive protocol for amplifying, sequencing and analyzing TCRs, using 3' ligation of a UMI-containing oligonucleotide to TCR cDNA. Total RNA, without cell sorting, was DNase treated with RQ1 DNase before reverse transcription, targeting about 1 to 1000 ng input. Libraries were prepared from skin biopsies and whole blood so that pipeline robustness could be tested in samples in which T cells form a minority population.

The library was produced with 5' RACE. For the blood and skin samples, reverse transcription of TCR RNA was done with SuperScript IV along with alpha and beta constant region primers. The ligated cDNA was amplified by four rounds of PCR, in which nested alpha and beta constant region primers were used together with the SP2 primer. T4 RNA ligase 1 was used to ligate an oligonucleotide containing the Illumina SP2 primer and a UMI to the 3' end of the cDNA. The 12-nucleotide UMI consisted of two random hexamers with an eight-base spacer between the hexamers to prevent hairpin formation. From the second PCR onward, the TCR alpha and beta chain libraries were handled separately, and dual indexing was used for multiplexing. After pooling, the indexed libraries were analyzed by capillary electrophoresis and sequenced on either an Illumina MiSeq or NextSeq. PhiX DNA at roughly 4.5-7% was added to the libraries to raise base diversity and improve cluster recognition. From the authors' description of their analysis: Demultiplexor took UMIs from read 2, joined the UMIs to the TCR sequence from read 1, and separated reads according to sample indices. Decombinator identified V and J genes and V-J junctions, assigning each TCR a five-part identifier including V and J deletions. UMIs were used by Collapsinator to correct sequencing errors and PCR amplification heterogeneity, so that a UMI-based abundance was obtained for each TCR. CDR3Translator converted identifiers to nucleotide sequence, translated to amino acids, and extracted CDR3 regions using terminal motifs. After normalization to the amount of input RNA, error-corrected alpha and beta TCR counts from blood and skin were compared. TCRdb redid the processing of the public reads, applying fastp at Q25 and MiXCR, and retained in-frame beta chains. Records with the same CDR3 protein are collapsed into one entry carrying the most frequent genes and DNA. These V and J calls are TCRdb output, not the study's own analysis. Counted in this sample were more than 25,000 distinct CDR3 sequences; around a quarter of them appeared once. The top ten hold around 1.9% of the sample.

This clonotype was seen more than once but under ten times. It lacks a known antigen. The input lacks base qualities; no much larger clone sits a single base away. This TCR was recovered from a female donor in good health. The V and J genes are TRBV10-3 and TRBJ2-7, with a tentative D gene TRBD2 over 5 matching bases. The CDR3 is CAISRTDNDEQYF. The DNA is TGTGCCATCAGCCGGACTGACAATGACGAGCAGTACTTC.